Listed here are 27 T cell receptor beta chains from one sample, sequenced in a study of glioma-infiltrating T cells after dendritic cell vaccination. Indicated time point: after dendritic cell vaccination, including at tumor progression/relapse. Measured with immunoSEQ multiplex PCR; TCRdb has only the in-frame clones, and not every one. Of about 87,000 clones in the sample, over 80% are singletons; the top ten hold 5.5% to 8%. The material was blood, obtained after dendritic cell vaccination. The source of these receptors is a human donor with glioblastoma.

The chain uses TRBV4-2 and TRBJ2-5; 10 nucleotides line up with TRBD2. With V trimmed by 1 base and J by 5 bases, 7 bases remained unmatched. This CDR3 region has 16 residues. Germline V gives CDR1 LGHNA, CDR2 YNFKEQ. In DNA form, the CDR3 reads TGTGCCAGCAGCCAAGGTTCTAGCGGGGGCTTTGAGACCCAGTACTTC. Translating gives CASSQGSSGGFETQYF.

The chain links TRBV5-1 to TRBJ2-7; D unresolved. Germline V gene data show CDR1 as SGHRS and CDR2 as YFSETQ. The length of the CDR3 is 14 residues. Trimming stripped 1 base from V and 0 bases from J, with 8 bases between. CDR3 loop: CASSLSGDSYEQYF. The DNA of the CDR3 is TGCGCCAGCAGCTTGTCCGGAGACTCCTACGAGCAGTACTTC.

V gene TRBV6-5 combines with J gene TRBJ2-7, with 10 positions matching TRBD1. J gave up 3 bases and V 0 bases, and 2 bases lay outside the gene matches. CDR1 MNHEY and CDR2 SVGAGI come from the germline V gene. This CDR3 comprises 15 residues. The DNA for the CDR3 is TGTGCCAGCAGTTACTCCGGGACAGGGGACTACGAGCAGTACTTC. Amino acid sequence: CASSYSGTGDYEQYF.

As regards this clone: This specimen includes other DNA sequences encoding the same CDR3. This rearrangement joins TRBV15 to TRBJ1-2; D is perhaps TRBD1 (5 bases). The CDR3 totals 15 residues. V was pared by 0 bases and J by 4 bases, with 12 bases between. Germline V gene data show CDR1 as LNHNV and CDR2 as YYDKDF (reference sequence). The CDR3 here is CATSRDSQGSYGYTF. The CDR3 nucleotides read TGTGCCACCAGCAGAGACAGTCAGGGAAGCTATGGCTACACCTTC. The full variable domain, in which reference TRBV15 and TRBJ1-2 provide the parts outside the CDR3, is DAMVIQNPRYQVTQFGKPVTLSCSQTLNHNVMYWYQQKSSQAPKLLFHYYDKDFNNEADTPDNFQSRRPNTSFCFLDIRSPGLGDTAMYLCATSRDSQGSYGYTFGSGTRLTVV.

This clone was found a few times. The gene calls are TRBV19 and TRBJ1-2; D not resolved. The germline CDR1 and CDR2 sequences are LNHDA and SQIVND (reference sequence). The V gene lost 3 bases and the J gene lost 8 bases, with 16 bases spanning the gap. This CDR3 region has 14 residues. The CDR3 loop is CASSMERQVSGYTF. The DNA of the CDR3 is TGTGCCAGTAGTATGGAGCGTCAAGTCAGCGGCTACACCTTC.

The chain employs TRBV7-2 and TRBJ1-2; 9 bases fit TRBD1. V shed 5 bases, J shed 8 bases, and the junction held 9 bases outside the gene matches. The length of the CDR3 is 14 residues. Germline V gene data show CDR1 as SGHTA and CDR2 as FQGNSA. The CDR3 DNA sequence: TGTGCCAGCAGCACACAGGGGGCCCAGGGGGGCTACACCTTC. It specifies CASSTQGAQGGYTF.

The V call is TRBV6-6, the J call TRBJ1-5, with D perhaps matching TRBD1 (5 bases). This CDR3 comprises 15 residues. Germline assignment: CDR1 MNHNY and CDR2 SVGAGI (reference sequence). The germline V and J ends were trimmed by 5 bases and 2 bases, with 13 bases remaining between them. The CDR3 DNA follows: TGTGCCAGCAGTATTGCCAGGGATGGCAATCAGCCCCAGCATTTT. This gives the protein CASSIARDGNQPQHF.

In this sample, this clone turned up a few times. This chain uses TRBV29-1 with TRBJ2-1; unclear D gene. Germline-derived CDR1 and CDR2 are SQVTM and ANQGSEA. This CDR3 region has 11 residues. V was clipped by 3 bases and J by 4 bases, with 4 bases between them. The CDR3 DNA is TGCAGCGTTGAGTCATACAATGAGCAGTTCTTC. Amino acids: CSVESYNEQFF.

In nucleotides, the CDR3 is TGTGCCAGCAGTTACTTCGGAGGTGACGCCGAGCAGTACTTC. Translated, it gives CASSYFGGDAEQYF. The chain uses TRBV6-6 and TRBJ2-7; maybe TRBD2 (5 bases). V was trimmed by 1 base and J by 6 bases, leaving 13 bases between them. The CDR3 consists of 14 residues. CDR1 MNHNY and CDR2 SVGAGI come from the germline V gene (reference sequence).

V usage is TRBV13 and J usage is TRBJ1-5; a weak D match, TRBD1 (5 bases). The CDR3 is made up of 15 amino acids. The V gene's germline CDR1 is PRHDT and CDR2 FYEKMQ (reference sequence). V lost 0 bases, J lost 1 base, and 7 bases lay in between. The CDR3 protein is CASSLGQGSNQPQHF. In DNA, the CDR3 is TGTGCCAGCAGCTTAGGTCAGGGAAGCAATCAGCCCCAGCATTTT.

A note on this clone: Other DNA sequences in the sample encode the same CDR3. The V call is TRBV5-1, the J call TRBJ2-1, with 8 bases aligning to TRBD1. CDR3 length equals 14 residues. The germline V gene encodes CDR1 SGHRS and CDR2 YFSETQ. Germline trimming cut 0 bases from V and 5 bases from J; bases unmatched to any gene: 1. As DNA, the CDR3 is TGCGCCAGCAGCTTGGGGACAGGGAACAATGAGCAGTTCTTC. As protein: CASSLGTGNNEQFF.

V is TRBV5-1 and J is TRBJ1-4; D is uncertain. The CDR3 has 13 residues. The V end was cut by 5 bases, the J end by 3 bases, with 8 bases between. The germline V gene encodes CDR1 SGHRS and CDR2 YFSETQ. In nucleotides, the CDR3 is TGCGCCAGCAGACGACTCCCTAATGAAAAACTGTTTTTT. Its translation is CASRRLPNEKLFF.

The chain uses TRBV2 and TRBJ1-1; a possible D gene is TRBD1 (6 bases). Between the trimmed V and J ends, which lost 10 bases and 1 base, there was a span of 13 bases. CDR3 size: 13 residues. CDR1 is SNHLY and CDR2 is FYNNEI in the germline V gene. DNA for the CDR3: TGTGCCACCCGGGGGGGCCAGAACACTGAAGCTTTCTTT. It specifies CATRGGQNTEAFF.

CDR3 coding DNA: TGTGCCAGCAGTTACTCGATGAGTCAGGGGAATTCACCCCTCCACTTT. Translating gives CASSYSMSQGNSPLHF. J is TRBJ1-6 and V is TRBV6-5, with D maybe TRBD1 (6 bases). CDR1 MNHEY and CDR2 SVGAGI come from the germline V gene. This CDR3 is 16 amino acids long. V lost 0 bases, J lost 7 bases, and 13 bases lay in between.

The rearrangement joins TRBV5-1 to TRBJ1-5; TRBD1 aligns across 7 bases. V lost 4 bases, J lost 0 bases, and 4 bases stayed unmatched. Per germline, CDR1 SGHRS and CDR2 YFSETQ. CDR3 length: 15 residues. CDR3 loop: CASSPTGLSNQPQHF. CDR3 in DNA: TGCGCCAGCAGCCCGACAGGGCTTAGCAATCAGCCCCAGCATTTT.

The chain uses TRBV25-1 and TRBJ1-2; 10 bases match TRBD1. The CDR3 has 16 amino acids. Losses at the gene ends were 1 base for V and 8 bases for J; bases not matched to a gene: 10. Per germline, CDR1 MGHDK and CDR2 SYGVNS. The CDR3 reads CASSESGGQGNRGYTF. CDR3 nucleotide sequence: TGTGCCAGCAGTGAATCAGGGGGACAGGGGAACAGGGGCTACACCTTC.

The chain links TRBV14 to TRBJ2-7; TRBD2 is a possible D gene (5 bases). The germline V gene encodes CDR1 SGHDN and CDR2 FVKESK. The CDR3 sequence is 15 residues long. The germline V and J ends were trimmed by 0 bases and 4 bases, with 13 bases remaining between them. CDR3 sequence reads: CASSQESGELYEQYF. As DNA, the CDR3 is TGTGCCAGCAGCCAAGAGTCCGGGGAGTTATACGAGCAGTACTTC.

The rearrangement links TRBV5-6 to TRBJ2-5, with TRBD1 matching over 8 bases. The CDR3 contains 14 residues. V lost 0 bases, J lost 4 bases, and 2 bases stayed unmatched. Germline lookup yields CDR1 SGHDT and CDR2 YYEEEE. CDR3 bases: TGTGCCAGCAGCTTGGTCCAGGGGGCAGAGACCCAGTACTTC. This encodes CASSLVQGAETQYF.

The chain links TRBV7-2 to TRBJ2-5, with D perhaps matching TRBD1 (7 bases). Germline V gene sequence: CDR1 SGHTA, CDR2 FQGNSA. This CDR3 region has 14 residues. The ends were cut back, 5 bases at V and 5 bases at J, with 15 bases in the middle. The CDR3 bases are TGTGCCAGCAGCATCTCAGGGGGGAGGGAGACCCAGTACTTC. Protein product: CASSISGGRETQYF.

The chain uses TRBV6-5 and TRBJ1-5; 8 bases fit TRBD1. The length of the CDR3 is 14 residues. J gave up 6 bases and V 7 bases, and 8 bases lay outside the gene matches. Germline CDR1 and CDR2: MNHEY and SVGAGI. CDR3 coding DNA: TGTGCCAGCACCCCGACAGGGGAGAGTCAGCCCCAGCATTTT. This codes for CASTPTGESQPQHF.

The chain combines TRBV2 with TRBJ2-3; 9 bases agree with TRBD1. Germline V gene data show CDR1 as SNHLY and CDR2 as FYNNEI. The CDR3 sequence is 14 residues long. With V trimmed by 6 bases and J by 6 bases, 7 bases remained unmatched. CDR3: CASRTGGLLDTQYF. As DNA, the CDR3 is TGTGCCAGCAGGACAGGGGGGTTGTTGGATACGCAGTATTTT.

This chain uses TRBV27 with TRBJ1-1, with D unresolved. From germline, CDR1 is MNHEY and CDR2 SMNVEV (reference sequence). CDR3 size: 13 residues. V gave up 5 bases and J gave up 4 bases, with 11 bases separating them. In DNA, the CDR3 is TGTGCCAGCAGTCCTAGCGGGTCCACTGAAGCTTTCTTT. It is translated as CASSPSGSTEAFF.

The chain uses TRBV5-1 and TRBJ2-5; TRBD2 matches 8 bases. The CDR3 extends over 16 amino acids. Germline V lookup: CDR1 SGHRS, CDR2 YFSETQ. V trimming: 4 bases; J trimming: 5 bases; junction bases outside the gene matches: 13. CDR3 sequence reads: CASSTRTSHIGETQYF. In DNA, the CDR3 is TGCGCCAGCAGCACCCGGACTAGCCATATAGGGGAGACCCAGTACTTC.

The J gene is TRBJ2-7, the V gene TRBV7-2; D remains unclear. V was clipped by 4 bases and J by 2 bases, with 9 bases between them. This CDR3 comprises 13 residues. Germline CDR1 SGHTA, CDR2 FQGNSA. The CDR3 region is CASSSVPTYEQYF. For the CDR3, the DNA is TGTGCCAGCAGCTCGGTTCCGACCTACGAGCAGTACTTC.

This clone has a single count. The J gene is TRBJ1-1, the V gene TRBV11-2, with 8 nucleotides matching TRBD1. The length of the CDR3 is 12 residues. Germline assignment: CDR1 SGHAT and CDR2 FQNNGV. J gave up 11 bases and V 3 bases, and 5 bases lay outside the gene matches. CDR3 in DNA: TGTGCCAGCAGCTTGACAGGGGTCGCGGCTTTCTTT. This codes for CASSLTGVAAFF.

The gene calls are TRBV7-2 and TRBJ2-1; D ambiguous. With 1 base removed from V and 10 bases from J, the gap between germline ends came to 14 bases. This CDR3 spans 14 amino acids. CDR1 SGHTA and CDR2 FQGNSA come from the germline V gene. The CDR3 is CASSLGLSGGEQFF. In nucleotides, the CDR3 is TGTGCCAGCAGCTTAGGATTATCGGGTGGCGAGCAGTTCTTC.

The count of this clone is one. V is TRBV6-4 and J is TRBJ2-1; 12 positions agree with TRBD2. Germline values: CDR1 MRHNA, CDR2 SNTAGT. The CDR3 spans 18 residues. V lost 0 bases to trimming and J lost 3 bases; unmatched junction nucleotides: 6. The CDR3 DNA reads TGTGCCAGCAGTGACTCGACTAGCGGGGGCCTTAGCTACAATGAGCAGTTCTTC. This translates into CASSDSTSGGLSYNEQFF.